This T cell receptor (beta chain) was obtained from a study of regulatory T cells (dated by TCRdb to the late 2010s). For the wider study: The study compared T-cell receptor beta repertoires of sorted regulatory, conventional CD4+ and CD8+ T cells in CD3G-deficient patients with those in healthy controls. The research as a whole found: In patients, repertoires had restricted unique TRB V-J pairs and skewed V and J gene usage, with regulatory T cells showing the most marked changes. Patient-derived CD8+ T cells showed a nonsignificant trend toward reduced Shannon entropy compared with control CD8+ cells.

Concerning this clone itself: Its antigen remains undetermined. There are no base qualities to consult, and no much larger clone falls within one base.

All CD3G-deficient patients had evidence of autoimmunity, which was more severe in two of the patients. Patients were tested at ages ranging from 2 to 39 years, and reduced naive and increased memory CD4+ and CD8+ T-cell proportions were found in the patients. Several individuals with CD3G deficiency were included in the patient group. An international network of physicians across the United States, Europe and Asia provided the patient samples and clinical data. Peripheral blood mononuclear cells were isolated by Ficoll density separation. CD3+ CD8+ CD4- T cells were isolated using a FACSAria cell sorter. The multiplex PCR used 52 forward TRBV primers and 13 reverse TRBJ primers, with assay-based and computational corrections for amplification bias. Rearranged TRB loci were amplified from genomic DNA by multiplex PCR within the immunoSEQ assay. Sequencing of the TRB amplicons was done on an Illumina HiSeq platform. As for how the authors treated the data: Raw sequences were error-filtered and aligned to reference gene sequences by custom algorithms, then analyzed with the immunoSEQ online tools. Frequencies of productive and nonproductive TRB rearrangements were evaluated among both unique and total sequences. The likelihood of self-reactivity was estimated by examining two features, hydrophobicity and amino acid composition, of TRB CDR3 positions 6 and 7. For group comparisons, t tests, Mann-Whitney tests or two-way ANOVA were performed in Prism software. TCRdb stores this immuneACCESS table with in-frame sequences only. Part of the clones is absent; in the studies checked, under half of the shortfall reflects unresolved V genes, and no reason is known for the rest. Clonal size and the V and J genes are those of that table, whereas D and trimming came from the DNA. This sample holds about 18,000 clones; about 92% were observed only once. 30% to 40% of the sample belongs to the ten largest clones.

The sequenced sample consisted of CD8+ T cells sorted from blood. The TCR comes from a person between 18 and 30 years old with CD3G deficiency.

The DNA reads as follows: TGTGCCAGCAGAGCCGGGACAGGGTCCACTGAAGCTTTCTTT. Translated, this is CASRAGTGSTEAFF. The chain is assembled from TRBV9 and TRBJ1-1; 9 bases in the junction line up with TRBD1. Trimmed from V: 5 bases; trimmed from J: 4 bases; junction bases lacking a gene match: 6. Per the germline V gene, SGDLS is the CDR1 and YYNGEE is the CDR2. The CDR3 runs 14 amino acids, cysteine and phenylalanine included. The only DNA kept is the CDR3, 42 bases in frame from the first base.